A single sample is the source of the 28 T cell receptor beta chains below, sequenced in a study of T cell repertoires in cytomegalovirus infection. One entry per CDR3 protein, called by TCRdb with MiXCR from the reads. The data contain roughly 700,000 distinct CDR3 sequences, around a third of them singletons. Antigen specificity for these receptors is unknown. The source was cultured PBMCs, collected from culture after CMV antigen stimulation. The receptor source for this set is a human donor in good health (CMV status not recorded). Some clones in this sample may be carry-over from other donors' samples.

The CDR3 DNA reads TGTGCCAGCAGCGTAGATGCGGGAGGGCAGGAGACCCAGTACTTC. Its translation: CASSVDAGGQETQYF. The V call is TRBV9, the J call TRBJ2-5; 9 bases align to TRBD2. The CDR3 covers 15 residues. The germline V gene has CDR1 SGDLS and CDR2 YYNGEE. J gave up 5 bases and V 0 bases, and 5 bases lay outside the gene matches.

CDR3 sequence: CASGPNRRGIQYF. CDR3 nucleotides: TGTGCTAGTGGACCGAACCGGAGAGGCATTCAGTACTTC. V usage is TRBV12-5 and J usage is TRBJ2-4; D remains unclear. Trimming shortened V by 6 bases and J by 9 bases, and 15 bases separated the two germline ends. Germline V lookup: CDR1 LGHNT, CDR2 FRNRAP. The CDR3 is made up of 13 amino acids.

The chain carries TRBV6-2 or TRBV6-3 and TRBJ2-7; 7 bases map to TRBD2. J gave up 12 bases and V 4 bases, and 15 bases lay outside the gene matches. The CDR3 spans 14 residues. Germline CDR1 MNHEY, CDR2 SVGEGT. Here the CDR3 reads CASSSLAAISGGYF. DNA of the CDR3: TGTGCCAGCAGTTCCCTAGCGGCCATCTCCGGAGGGTACTTC.

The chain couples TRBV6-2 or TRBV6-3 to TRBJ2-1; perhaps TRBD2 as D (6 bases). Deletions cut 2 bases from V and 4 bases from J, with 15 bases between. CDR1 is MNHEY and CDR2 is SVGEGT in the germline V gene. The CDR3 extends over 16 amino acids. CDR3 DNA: TGTGCCAGCAGTTACCCCGGGACTCTATATTACAATGAGCAGTTCTTC. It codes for CASSYPGTLYYNEQFF.

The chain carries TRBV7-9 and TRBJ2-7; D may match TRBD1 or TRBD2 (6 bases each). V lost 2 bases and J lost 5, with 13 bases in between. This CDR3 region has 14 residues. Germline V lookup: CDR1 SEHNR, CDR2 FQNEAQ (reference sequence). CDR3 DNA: TGTGCCAGCAGCTTATTTGGAGGGGGAAACGAGCAGTACTTC. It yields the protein CASSLFGGGNEQYF.

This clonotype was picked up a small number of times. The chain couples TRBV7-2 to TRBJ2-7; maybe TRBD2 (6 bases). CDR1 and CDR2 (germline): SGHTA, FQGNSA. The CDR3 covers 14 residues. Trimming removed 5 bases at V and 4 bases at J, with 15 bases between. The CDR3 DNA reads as TGTGCCAGCAGCCCTTCCCCCGGGAGATACGAGCAGTACTTC. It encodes CASSPSPGRYEQYF. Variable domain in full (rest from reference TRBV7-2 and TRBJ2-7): GAGVSQSPSNKVTEKGKDVELRCDPISGHTALYWYRQSLGQGLEFLIYFQGNSAPDKSGLPSDRFSAERTGGSVSTLTIQRTQQEDSAVYLCASSPSPGRYEQYFGPGTRLTVT.

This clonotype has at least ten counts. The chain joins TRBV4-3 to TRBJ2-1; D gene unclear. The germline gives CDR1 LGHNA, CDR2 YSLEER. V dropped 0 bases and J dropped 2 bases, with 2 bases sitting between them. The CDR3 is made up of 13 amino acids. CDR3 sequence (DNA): TGCGCCAGCAGCCAAGACCCCTACAATGAGCAGTTCTTC. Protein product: CASSQDPYNEQFF.

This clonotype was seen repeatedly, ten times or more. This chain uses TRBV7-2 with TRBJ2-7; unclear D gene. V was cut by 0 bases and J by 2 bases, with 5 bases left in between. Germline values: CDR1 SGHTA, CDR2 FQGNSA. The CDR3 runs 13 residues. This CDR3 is CASSLAPTYEQYF. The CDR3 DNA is TGTGCCAGCAGCTTAGCGCCGACCTACGAGCAGTACTTC.

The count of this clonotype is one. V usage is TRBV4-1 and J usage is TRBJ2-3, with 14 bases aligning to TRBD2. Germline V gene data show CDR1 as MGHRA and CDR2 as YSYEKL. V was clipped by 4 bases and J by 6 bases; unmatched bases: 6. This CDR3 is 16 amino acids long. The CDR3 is CASSPRTSGGFDTQYF. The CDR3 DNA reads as TGCGCCAGCAGCCCACGGACTAGCGGGGGGTTTGATACGCAGTATTTT.

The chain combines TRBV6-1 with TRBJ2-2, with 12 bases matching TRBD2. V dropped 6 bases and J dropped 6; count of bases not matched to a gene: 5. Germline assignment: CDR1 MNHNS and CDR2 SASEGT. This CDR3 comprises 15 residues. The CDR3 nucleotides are TGTGCCAGCAGGCCTAGCGGGGGGGTATCCGGGGAGCTGTTTTTT. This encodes CASRPSGGVSGELFF.

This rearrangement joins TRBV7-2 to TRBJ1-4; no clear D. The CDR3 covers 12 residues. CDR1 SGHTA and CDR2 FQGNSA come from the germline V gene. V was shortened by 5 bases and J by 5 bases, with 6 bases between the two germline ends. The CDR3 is CASSPRNEKLFF. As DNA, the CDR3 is TGTGCCAGCAGCCCTCGGAATGAAAAACTGTTTTTT.

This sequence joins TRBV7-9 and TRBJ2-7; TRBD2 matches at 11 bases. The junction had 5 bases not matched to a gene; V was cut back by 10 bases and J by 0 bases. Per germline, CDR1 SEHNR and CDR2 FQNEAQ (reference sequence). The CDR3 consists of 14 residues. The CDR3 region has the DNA TGTGCCACCGGTGGGACTAGCGGCTCCTACGAGCAGTACTTC. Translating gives CATGGTSGSYEQYF.

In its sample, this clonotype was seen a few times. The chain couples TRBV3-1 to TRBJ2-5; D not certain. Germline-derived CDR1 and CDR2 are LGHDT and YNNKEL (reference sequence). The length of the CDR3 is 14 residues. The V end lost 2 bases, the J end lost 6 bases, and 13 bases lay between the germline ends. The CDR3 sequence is CASSQPARKKTQYF. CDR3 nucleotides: TGTGCCAGCAGCCAACCCGCCAGGAAAAAGACCCAGTACTTC.

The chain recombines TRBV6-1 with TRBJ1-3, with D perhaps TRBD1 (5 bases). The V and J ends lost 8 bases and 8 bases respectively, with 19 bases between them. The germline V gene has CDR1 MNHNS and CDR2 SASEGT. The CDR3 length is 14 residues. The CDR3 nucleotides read TGTGCCAGCCGTACGGGTTCGTGGGGGGACACCATATATTTT. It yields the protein CASRTGSWGDTIYF.

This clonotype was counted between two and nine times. The DNA for the CDR3 is TGTGCCAGCAGCTTTACGGGGGTGTCATTTACTGGGGCCAACGTCCTGACTTTC. This sequence encodes CASSFTGVSFTGANVLTF. The rearrangement joins TRBV7-9 to TRBJ2-6; D possibly corresponds to TRBD2 (6 bases). Per the germline V gene, CDR1 is SEHNR and CDR2 is FQNEAQ (reference sequence). The length of the CDR3 is 18 residues. Trimming left V 3 bases short and J 2 bases short, with 17 bases between. The full variable domain, in which reference TRBV7-9 and TRBJ2-6 provide the parts outside the CDR3, is DTGVSQNPRHKITKRGQNVTFRCDPISEHNRLYWYRQTLGQGPEFLTYFQNEAQLEKSRLLSDRFSAERPKGSFSTLEIQRTEQGDSAMYLCASSFTGVSFTGANVLTFGAGSRLTVL.

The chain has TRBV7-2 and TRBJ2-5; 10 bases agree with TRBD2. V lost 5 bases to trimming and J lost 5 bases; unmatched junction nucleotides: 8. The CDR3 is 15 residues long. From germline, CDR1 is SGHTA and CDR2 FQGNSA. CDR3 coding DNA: TGTGCCAGCAGCGCGACGGGACTAGCGAGGGAGACCCAGTACTTC. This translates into CASSATGLARETQYF.

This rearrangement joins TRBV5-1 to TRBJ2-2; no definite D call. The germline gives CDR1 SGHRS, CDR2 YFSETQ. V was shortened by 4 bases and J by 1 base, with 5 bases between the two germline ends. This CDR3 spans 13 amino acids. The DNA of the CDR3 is TGCGCCAGCAGCCGATGGAACACCGGGGAGCTGTTTTTT. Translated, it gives CASSRWNTGELFF.

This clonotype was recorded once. The CDR3 loop reads CASSFRATGASYEQYF. The CDR3 DNA reads TGTGCCAGTAGTTTCCGAGCGACAGGGGCCTCCTACGAGCAGTACTTC. This chain joins TRBV19 and TRBJ2-7; TRBD1 matches at 8 bases. Germline assignment: CDR1 LNHDA and CDR2 SQIVND (reference sequence). The CDR3 sequence is 16 residues long. V shed 5 bases, J shed 0 bases, and the junction held 9 bases outside the gene matches.

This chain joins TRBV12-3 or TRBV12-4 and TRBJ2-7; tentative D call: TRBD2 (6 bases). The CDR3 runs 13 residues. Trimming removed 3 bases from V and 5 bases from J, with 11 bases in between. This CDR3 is CASSFGGTDEQYF. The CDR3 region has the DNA TGTGCCAGCAGTTTCGGGGGTACCGACGAGCAGTACTTC.

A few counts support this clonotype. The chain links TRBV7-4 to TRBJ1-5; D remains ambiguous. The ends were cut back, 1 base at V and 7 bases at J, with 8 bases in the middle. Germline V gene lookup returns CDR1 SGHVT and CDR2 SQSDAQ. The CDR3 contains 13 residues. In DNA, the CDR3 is TGTGCCAGCAGCTTAGGGAAGGGACAGCCCCAGCATTTT. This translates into CASSLGKGQPQHF.

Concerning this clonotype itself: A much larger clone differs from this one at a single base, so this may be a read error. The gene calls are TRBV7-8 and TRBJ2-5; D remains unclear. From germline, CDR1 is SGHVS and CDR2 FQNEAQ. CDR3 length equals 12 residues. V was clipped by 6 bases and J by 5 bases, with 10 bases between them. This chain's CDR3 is CASRPLVETQYF. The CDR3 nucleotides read TGTGCCAGCAGACCGCTCGTGGAGACCCAGTACTTC.

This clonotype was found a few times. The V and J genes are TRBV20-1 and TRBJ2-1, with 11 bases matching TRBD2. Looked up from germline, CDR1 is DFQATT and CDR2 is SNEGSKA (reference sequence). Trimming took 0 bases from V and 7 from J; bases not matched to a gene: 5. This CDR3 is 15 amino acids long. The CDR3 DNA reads TGCAGTGCTAGAGAGTCACTAGCGGGGGATAATGAGCAGTTCTTC. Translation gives CSARESLAGDNEQFF.

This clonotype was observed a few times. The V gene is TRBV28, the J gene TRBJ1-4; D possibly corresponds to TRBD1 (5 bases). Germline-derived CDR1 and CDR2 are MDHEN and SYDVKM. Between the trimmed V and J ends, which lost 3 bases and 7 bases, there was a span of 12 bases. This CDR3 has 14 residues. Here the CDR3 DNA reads TGTGCCAGCAGTTTTCCCAGGGAGGGTGAAAAACTGTTTTTT. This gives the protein CASSFPREGEKLFF.

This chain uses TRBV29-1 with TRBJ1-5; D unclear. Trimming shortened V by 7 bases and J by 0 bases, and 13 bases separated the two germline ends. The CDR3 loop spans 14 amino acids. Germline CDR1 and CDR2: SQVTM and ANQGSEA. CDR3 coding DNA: TGCAGCGCCACCGTGGGCAATAGCAATCAGCCCCAGCATTTT. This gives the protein CSATVGNSNQPQHF.

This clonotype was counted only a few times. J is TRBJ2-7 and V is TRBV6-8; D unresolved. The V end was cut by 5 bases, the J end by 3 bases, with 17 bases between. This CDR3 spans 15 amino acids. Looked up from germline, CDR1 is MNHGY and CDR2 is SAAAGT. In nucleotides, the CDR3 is TGTGCCAGCAGTACACCCCAATCGAGTTTCTACGAGCAGTACTTC. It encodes CASSTPQSSFYEQYF.

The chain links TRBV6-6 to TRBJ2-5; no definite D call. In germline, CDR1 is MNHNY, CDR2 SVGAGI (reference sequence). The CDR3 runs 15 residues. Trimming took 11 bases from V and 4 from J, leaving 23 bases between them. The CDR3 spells CAAARGDGTLETQYF. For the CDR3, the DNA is TGTGCCGCCGCTAGAGGAGACGGAACCCTAGAGACCCAGTACTTC.

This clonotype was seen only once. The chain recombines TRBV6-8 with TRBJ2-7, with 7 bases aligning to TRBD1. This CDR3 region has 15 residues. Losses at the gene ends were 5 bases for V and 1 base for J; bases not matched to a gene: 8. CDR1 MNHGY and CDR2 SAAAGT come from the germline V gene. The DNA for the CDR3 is TGTGCCAGCAGTGGATCCGGGACAGTTTCCTACGAGCAGTACTTC. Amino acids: CASSGSGTVSYEQYF.

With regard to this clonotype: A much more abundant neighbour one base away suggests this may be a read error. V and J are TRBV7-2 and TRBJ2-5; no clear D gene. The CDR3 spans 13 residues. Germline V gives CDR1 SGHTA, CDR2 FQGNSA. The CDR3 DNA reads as TGTGCCAGCGGCTTCCCGACACAAGAGACCCAGTACTTC. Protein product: CASGFPTQETQYF. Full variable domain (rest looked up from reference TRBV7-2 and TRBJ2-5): GAGVSQSPSNKVTEKGKDVELRCDPISGHTALYWYRQSLGQGLEFLIYFQGNSAPDKSGLPSDRFSAERTGGSVSTLTIQRTQQEDSAVYLCASGFPTQETQYFGPGTRLLVL.